The 6 T cell receptor beta chains reported below all come from one sample, sequenced in a study of blood T cells in healthy people across ages. Then a second PCR, running about 6 to 12 cycles, was carried out with a sample-barcoded 5' primer and a J-beta primer mix. TCRdb reanalysed the 5' RACE reads using MiXCR and keeps one entry per CDR3 protein. The table shows about 380,000 distinct CDR3 sequences, with approximately 47% occurring only once. Sequenced material: blood. Receptors were obtained from a man aged 60 to 69 in good health.

The chain employs TRBV27 and TRBJ2-1, with D possibly being TRBD2 (5 bases). CDR3 length: 17 residues. CDR1 and CDR2 (germline): MNHEY, SMNVEV (reference sequence). CDR3 sequence: CVGTQSRAQSSYNEQFF. CDR3 nucleotides: TGTGTCGGCACACAATCGAGGGCCCAGAGCTCCTACAATGAGCAGTTCTTC.

The chain couples TRBV20-1 to TRBJ2-4, with a possible D match to TRBD2 (5 bases). Gene TRBJ2-5 matches the end of the DNA better, so the J call may be wrong. This CDR3 comprises 15 residues. From germline, CDR1 is DFQATT and CDR2 SNEGSKA (reference sequence). The CDR3 region is CSARDGVAQAETQYF. CDR3 bases: TGCAGTGCTAGAGATGGCGTAGCGCAAGCAGAGACCCAGTACTTC.

This clonotype was seen more than once but under ten times. The gene calls are TRBV7-2 and TRBJ2-3; TRBD2 aligns across 10 bases. The length of the CDR3 is 13 residues. The J segment lost 14 bases and the V segment lost 5 bases, leaving 10 bases of the junction unmatched. The germline V gene encodes CDR1 SGHTA and CDR2 FQGNSA. The CDR3 nucleotides read TGTGCCAGCAGCGCACGAGGGACTAGCGCACGGTATTTT. Encoded protein: CASSARGTSARYF.

Of note for this clonotype: One junction end does not reproduce the germline sequence, and a read error may be involved. Here the CDR3 DNA reads TGTGCCAACAGTCTTCTAGGACAGGGGACTGAAGCTTTCTTT. Its protein product is CANSLLGQGTEAFF. The chain combines TRBV6-1 with TRBJ1-1; 9 bases are a match to TRBD1. Germline loops: CDR1 MNHNS, CDR2 SASEGT. The CDR3 extends over 14 amino acids.

This clonotype was detected ten times or more. The CDR3 nucleotides read TGCAGCGTTGATTCAACAGGCCCTTCCTCTACAACTAGCACAGATACGCAGTATTTT. This gives the protein CSVDSTGPSSTTSTDTQYF. The rearrangement uses TRBV29-1 and TRBJ2-3, with D possibly matching TRBD1 (5 bases). Trimming left V 3 bases short and J 0 bases short, with 25 bases between. This CDR3 contains 19 residues. Per the germline V gene, CDR1 is SQVTM and CDR2 is ANQGSEA.

The V call is TRBV7-9, the J call TRBJ2-7; the match to TRBD1 covers 10 bases. This CDR3 comprises 15 residues. CDR1 is SEHNR, CDR2 FQNEAQ, per germline (reference sequence). After removal of 5 bases from V and 1 base from J, the junction contained 5 bases not matched to a gene. DNA of the CDR3: TGTGCCAGCAGCAGACAGGGGGCCGATTCCTACGAGCAGTACTTC. It yields the protein CASSRQGADSYEQYF.